This section outlines one TCR beta chain sequence together with its context. Its antigen is still unknown. The CDR3 loop spans 13 amino acids. The V gene's germline CDR1 is MDHEN and CDR2 SYDVKM. V was clipped by 8 bases and J by 0 bases, with 10 bases between them. PCR employed 60 Vbeta and 13 Jbeta primers. The table came from immunoSEQ multiplex PCR; TCRdb's copy has only in-frame clones and leaves some out. Of about 110,000 clones in the sample, around 70% are singletons; the top ten hold 5.4%. The sample is drawn from a study of cytomegalovirus exposure and HLA in healthy donors. Regarding the study as a whole: Reportedly, fewer N-insertions than the approximately 610-donor mean appeared in an Asian-associated ancestry cluster in a later analysis. A previous analysis found most TCR beta V segments productive roughly 90% or roughly 30% of the time. In presence/absence analyses, roughly uniform sequencing depth across donors was assumed. Cytomegalovirus-associated status was assigned to roughly 160 TCR beta chains.

The receptor's source is a woman aged 70 to 79 in good health and CMV-seropositive. The sequencing sample was made of PBMCs. The chain has TRBV28 and TRBJ1-1; D is ambiguous. CDR3 DNA: TGTGCCAGCTTTGAGGCGGTGAACACTGAAGCTTTCTTT. Translation gives CASFEAVNTEAFF.